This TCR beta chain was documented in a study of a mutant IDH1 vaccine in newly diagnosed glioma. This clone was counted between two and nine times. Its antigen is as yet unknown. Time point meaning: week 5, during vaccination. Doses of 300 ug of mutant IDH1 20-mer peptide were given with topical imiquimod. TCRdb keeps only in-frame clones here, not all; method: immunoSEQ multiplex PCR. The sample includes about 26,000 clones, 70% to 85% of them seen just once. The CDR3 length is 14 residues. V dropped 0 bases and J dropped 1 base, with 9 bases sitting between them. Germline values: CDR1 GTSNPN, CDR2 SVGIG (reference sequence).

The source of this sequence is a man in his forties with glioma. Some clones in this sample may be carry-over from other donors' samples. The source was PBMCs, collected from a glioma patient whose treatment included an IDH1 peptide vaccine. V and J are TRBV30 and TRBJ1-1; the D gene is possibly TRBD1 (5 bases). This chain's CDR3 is CAWSVFGGNTEAFF. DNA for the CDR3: TGTGCCTGGAGTGTTTTCGGGGGGAACACTGAAGCTTTCTTT.